This paragraph reports one TCR beta chain. The antigen is not known. Blood samples were obtained at baseline, cycle 4 day 1, and cycle 7 day 1. Profiling relied on immunoSEQ multiplex PCR, and the TCRdb table lists in-frame clones only, not all of them. The data hold 42,000 or so clones, with approximately 80% observed a single time. This record belongs to a study of OX40 agonist ivuxolimab in advanced cancers. About the research overall: Partial responses, seen in three patients, involved one hepatocellular carcinoma and two cutaneous melanomas.

J gave up 3 bases and V 3 bases, and 15 bases lay outside the gene matches. The CDR3 totals 18 residues. Whole-study findings and limits: At 0.1 to 3.0 mg/kg, clonal expansion of CD4+ and CD8+ blood T cells had occurred by week 6.

This rearrangement joins TRBV5-3 to TRBJ2-5; TRBD1 aligns across 9 bases. TRBV5-3 is annotated as an ORF whose role is uncertain. This specimen consisted of CD4+ or CD8+ T cells sorted from blood, obtained in a trial of the OX40 agonist ivuxolimab. This clonotype was sampled from an adult with an advanced solid tumor such as melanoma, head and neck, liver or kidney cancer. CDR3 residues: CARSWGPGTGWGEETQYF. The CDR3 coding sequence is TGTGCCAGAAGCTGGGGCCCCGGGACAGGGTGGGGGGAAGAGACCCAGTACTTC.